Following are 23 T cell receptor beta chains from one sample sequenced in a study of PD-L1 blockade in urothelial cancer. The method was immunoSEQ multiplex PCR; TCRdb's version includes in-frame clones alone and lacks a portion of them. There are 75,000 to 95,000 clones in the sample; roughly nine tenths occur only once, and roughly a tenth lies in the top ten. The source was PBMCs, collected around atezolizumab (anti-PD-L1) treatment. The receptors here all came from a man aged 55-75 years with urothelial cancer.

This clone has just a few counts. The chain has TRBV11-2 and TRBJ2-7, with D maybe TRBD1 (5 bases). The CDR3 has 14 amino acids. The V end lost 5 bases, the J end lost 2 bases, and 13 bases lay between the germline ends. Germline CDR1 SGHAT, CDR2 FQNNGV. The CDR3 protein is CASSSRGYAYEQYF. For the CDR3, the DNA is TGTGCCAGCAGCAGTAGGGGTTATGCCTACGAGCAGTACTTC.

This chain links TRBV7-2 with TRBJ1-2, with D maybe TRBD1 (5 bases). Germline CDR1 is SGHTA and CDR2 is FQGNSA. This CDR3 is built from 16 residues. Trimming shortened V by 1 base and J by 8 bases, and 20 bases separated the two germline ends. CDR3 protein: CASSLGRVQEGYGYTF. Written as DNA, the CDR3 is TGTGCCAGCAGCTTAGGACGGGTACAGGAAGGCTACGGCTACACCTTC.

This chain connects TRBV28 to TRBJ2-7; no definite D call. Trimming stripped 1 base from V and 4 bases from J, with 5 bases between. This CDR3 contains 12 residues. The germline gives CDR1 MDHEN, CDR2 SYDVKM. CDR3 in DNA: TGTGCCAGCAGTTTATCCACATACGAGCAGTACTTC. The encoded protein is CASSLSTYEQYF.

This chain links TRBV7-2 with TRBJ2-7; D remains unclear. The CDR3 is 12 residues long. V lost 3 bases to trimming and J lost 7 bases, with 10 bases between them. Germline V gene lookup returns CDR1 SGHTA and CDR2 FQGNSA. CDR3 DNA sequence: TGTGCCAGCAGCTTTCGTCTAGGTGAGCAGTACTTC. Translated: CASSFRLGEQYF.

This chain connects TRBV29-1 to TRBJ2-5; the match to TRBD1 covers 10 bases. This CDR3 contains 14 residues. Germline V gives CDR1 SQVTM, CDR2 ANQGSEA. J gave up 6 bases and V 3 bases, and 7 bases lay outside the gene matches. CDR3 loop: CSVDWTGGGQTQYF. CDR3 in DNA: TGCAGCGTTGATTGGACAGGGGGAGGTCAGACCCAGTACTTC.

The chain combines TRBV7-2 with TRBJ2-7, with 8 bases fitting TRBD1. Germline V CDR1 and CDR2: SGHTA, FQGNSA. This CDR3 region has 14 residues. V was pared by 5 bases and J by 2 bases, with 5 bases of the junction left unmatched. The CDR3 is CASSPQGAAYEQYF. The CDR3 DNA sequence: TGTGCCAGCAGCCCGCAGGGGGCCGCCTACGAGCAGTACTTC.

This rearrangement joins TRBV4-3 to TRBJ2-7; no firm D call. The CDR3 extends over 15 amino acids. The V gene's germline CDR1 is LGHNA and CDR2 YSLEER. V was trimmed by 1 base and J by 3 bases, leaving 13 bases between them. CDR3 residues: CASSQAAGSYYEQYF. The CDR3, as DNA: TGCGCCAGCAGCCAAGCGGCCGGGTCCTACTACGAGCAGTACTTC.

This chain connects TRBV7-8 to TRBJ2-2, with D possibly being TRBD2 (5 bases). The CDR3 is 14 residues long. In germline, CDR1 is SGHVS, CDR2 FQNEAQ. The ends were cut back, 1 base at V and 6 bases at J, with 9 bases in the middle. In nucleotides, the CDR3 is TGTGCCAGCAGCTTAGTTACGGGGTCCGGGGAGCTGTTTTTT. Translated, it gives CASSLVTGSGELFF.

The chain links TRBV7-2 to TRBJ2-6; D unclear. V lost 5 bases to trimming and J lost 4 bases, with 15 bases between them. Germline assignment: CDR1 SGHTA and CDR2 FQGNSA. CDR3 size: 16 residues. The CDR3 DNA follows: TGTGCCAGCAGCCTTTACGGAGACGCCGGGGCCAACGTCCTGACTTTC. This sequence encodes CASSLYGDAGANVLTF.

The rearrangement links TRBV4-3 to TRBJ2-3; 8 bases agree with TRBD1. This CDR3 is built from 17 residues. Looked up from germline, CDR1 is LGHNA and CDR2 is YSLEER. J lost 5 bases, V lost 0 bases, and 10 bases had no gene match. The CDR3 is CASSQDPVQGAGDTQYF. For the CDR3, the DNA is TGCGCCAGCAGCCAAGATCCTGTGCAGGGGGCCGGAGATACGCAGTATTTT.

The chain joins TRBV28 to TRBJ1-2; the D gene is possibly TRBD1 (6 bases). Germline assignment: CDR1 MDHEN and CDR2 SYDVKM. The CDR3 length is 15 residues. Trimming took 5 bases from V and 7 from J, leaving 20 bases between them. The CDR3 sequence is CASSPGQSQNAGYTF. The DNA of the CDR3 is TGTGCCAGCAGTCCCGGACAGTCCCAGAATGCTGGCTACACCTTC.

This clone was seen a handful of times. The chain is built from TRBV7-9 and TRBJ2-1, with 8 bases that match TRBD1. The CDR3 totals 14 residues. Germline assignment: CDR1 SEHNR and CDR2 FQNEAQ (reference sequence). V gave up 5 bases and J gave up 8 bases; unmatched junction bases: 8. This CDR3 is CASSIGQGLDEQFF. Written as DNA, the CDR3 is TGTGCCAGCAGCATAGGACAGGGACTGGATGAGCAGTTCTTC.

This clone was counted between two and nine times. This chain uses TRBV2 with TRBJ1-5, with TRBD1 identical over 8 bases. CDR1 and CDR2 from the germline V gene are SNHLY and FYNNEI. The J segment lost 11 bases and the V segment lost 3 bases, leaving 3 bases of the junction unmatched. The CDR3 loop spans 12 amino acids. The DNA of the CDR3 is TGTGCCAGCAGTGACAGACAGGGGTCCCAGCATTTT. It translates to CASSDRQGSQHF.

A single count supports this clone. This rearrangement joins TRBV27 to TRBJ1-2; 9 nucleotides line up with TRBD1. From germline, CDR1 is MNHEY and CDR2 SMNVEV (reference sequence). After removal of 6 bases from V and 6 bases from J, the junction contained 17 bases not matched to a gene. This CDR3 region has 17 residues. The CDR3 nucleotides are TGTGCCAGCAGCCAACGGAGGACAGGGGTACGGCGGGATGGCTACACCTTC. Translation: CASSQRRTGVRRDGYTF.

The J gene is TRBJ2-3, the V gene TRBV5-1; TRBD2 agrees at 8 bases. V shed 4 bases, J shed 0 bases, and the junction held 7 bases outside the gene matches. The CDR3 is 16 residues long. Looked up from germline, CDR1 is SGHRS and CDR2 is YFSETQ. This chain's CDR3 is CASSTIAGTSTDTQYF. Written as DNA, the CDR3 is TGCGCCAGCAGCACCATAGCGGGGACTAGCACAGATACGCAGTATTTT.

This chain links TRBV7-9 with TRBJ1-2, with D possibly matching TRBD1 (5 bases). Trimming cost V 0 bases and J 3 bases, with 11 bases left between them. From germline, CDR1 is SEHNR and CDR2 FQNEAQ (reference sequence). The CDR3 runs 15 residues. CDR3 residues: CASSLAQGIDYGYTF. CDR3 DNA sequence: TGTGCCAGCAGCTTAGCGCAGGGAATTGACTATGGCTACACCTTC.

V gene TRBV10-3 combines with J gene TRBJ1-1; a weak D match, TRBD1 (5 bases). CDR1 and CDR2 (germline): ENHRY, SYGVKD. Trimming stripped 4 bases from V and 0 bases from J, with 15 bases between. CDR3 length: 16 amino acids. In DNA form, the CDR3 reads TGTGCCATCAGTGCGGGGGGGATTCCCATGAACACTGAAGCTTTCTTT. It encodes CAISAGGIPMNTEAFF.

This chain links TRBV18 with TRBJ2-6, with D possibly being TRBD1 (6 bases). From germline, CDR1 is KGHSH and CDR2 LQKENI. This CDR3 has 17 residues. V lost 4 bases, J lost 0 bases, and 13 bases lay in between. Here the CDR3 DNA reads TGTGCCAGCTCACGGACAGCCTCCTACTCTGGGGCCAACGTCCTGACTTTC. It yields the protein CASSRTASYSGANVLTF. The full variable domain, with the rest looked up from reference TRBV18 and TRBJ2-6, is NAGVMQNPRHLVRRRGQEARLRCSPMKGHSHVYWYRQLPEEGLKFMVYLQKENIIDESGMPKERFSAEFPKEGPSILRIQQVVRGDSAAYFCASSRTASYSGANVLTFGAGSRLTVL.

The genes are TRBV7-2 and TRBJ2-1; TRBD2 matches 9 bases. In germline, CDR1 is SGHTA, CDR2 FQGNSA. The CDR3 extends over 14 amino acids. V shed 7 bases and J 4 bases; nucleotides not matched to a gene: 5. The CDR3 DNA follows: TGTGCCAGCACCTACAGCGGGGGGTACAATGAGCAGTTCTTC. Amino acids: CASTYSGGYNEQFF.

This chain connects TRBV29-1 to TRBJ2-3; D is perhaps TRBD1 (5 bases). V dropped 7 bases and J dropped 2 bases, with 10 bases sitting between them. This CDR3 is 12 amino acids long. Germline CDR1 is SQVTM and CDR2 is ANQGSEA. The chain's CDR3 is CSGREDTDTQYF. The CDR3 DNA sequence: TGCAGCGGCAGGGAAGACACAGATACGCAGTATTTT.

The gene calls are TRBV30 and TRBJ2-7; possibly TRBD2 for D (7 bases). Germline values: CDR1 GTSNPN, CDR2 SVGIG (reference sequence). Trimming left V 1 base short and J 2 bases short, with 24 bases between. This CDR3 comprises 18 residues. The CDR3 DNA is TGTGCCTGGAGTGACCTCGGGGGGTCGGGGGCTAGGCCCTACGAGCAGTACTTC. It yields the protein CAWSDLGGSGARPYEQYF.

The chain joins TRBV5-6 to TRBJ1-5; 7 bases are a match to TRBD1. Germline-derived CDR1 and CDR2 are SGHDT and YYEEEE. This CDR3 comprises 15 residues. V dropped 4 bases and J dropped 5; count of bases not matched to a gene: 9. CDR3 in DNA: TGTGCCAGCAGCCGAAACGACAGGGAATATCAGCCCCAGCATTTT. Its translation is CASSRNDREYQPQHF.

The V gene is TRBV7-6, the J gene TRBJ2-6; the D gene is possibly TRBD1 (6 bases). V lost 5 bases and J 4 bases, leaving 15 bases between the germline ends. CDR1 is SGHVS, CDR2 FNYEAQ, per germline. The CDR3 extends over 16 amino acids. CDR3 region: CASSVRPGDGANVLTF. CDR3 DNA: TGTGCCAGCAGCGTACGACCAGGGGACGGGGCCAACGTCCTGACTTTC.